The source of this T cell receptor (beta chain) is a study of post-analysis software for immune sequencing data. Unique molecular identifiers were present in the TCR beta cDNA libraries. TCRdb re-derived calls from the PCR reads in MiXCR, one entry per CDR3 protein. The data hold fewer than 850,000 distinct CDR3 sequences, with just under 30% observed a single time. Study observations and caveats: There were four or five TRBV segments more frequent in patients than controls, and TRBV5-6, TRBV5-1 and TRBV20-1 were among them.

Trimming took 8 bases from V and 7 from J, leaving 21 bases between them. Germline V CDR1 and CDR2: SGHTA, FQGNSA. CDR3 length: 15 amino acids. A word on this clonotype: The antigen is undetermined.

The J gene is TRBJ2-1, the V gene TRBV7-2; D is possibly TRBD1 or TRBD2 (5 bases each). Sequenced material: blood. This TCR came from a girl aged 5-17 years with multiple sclerosis. The DNA of the CDR3 is TGTGCCAGCGGACGGGTCTTGGGACCTAGGAATGAGCAGTTCTTC. As protein: CASGRVLGPRNEQFF.